This T cell receptor (beta chain) was obtained from a study of cytomegalovirus exposure and HLA in healthy donors. Study-level information: Ancestry clustering placed 70% to 85% of under 450 genotyped donors in the Caucasian-associated cluster.

The PCR had 60 Vbeta and 13 Jbeta primers. In the original workflow: Per a later analysis, the number of unique TCR beta chains was roughly 80 million, of which roughly 10 million were shared. Only in-frame clones appear in the TCRdb table, and some are missing; sequencing was by immunoSEQ multiplex PCR. V, J and clone size derive from that table, while D and trimming were established from the DNA sequence. The data show about 160,000 clones, roughly 80% seen once. This CDR3 is 14 amino acids long. V was pared by 0 bases and J by 2 bases, with 1 base of the junction left unmatched. Per germline, CDR1 SGHDT and CDR2 YYEEEE.

The source of this sequence is a male donor in good health and CMV-seropositive. The rearrangement uses TRBV5-6 and TRBJ2-5; 7 nucleotides line up with TRBD2. The sample taken for sequencing was PBMCs. The CDR3 DNA is TGTGCCAGCAGCTTGGGCGGGAGTCAAGAGACCCAGTACTTC. Protein product: CASSLGGSQETQYF.